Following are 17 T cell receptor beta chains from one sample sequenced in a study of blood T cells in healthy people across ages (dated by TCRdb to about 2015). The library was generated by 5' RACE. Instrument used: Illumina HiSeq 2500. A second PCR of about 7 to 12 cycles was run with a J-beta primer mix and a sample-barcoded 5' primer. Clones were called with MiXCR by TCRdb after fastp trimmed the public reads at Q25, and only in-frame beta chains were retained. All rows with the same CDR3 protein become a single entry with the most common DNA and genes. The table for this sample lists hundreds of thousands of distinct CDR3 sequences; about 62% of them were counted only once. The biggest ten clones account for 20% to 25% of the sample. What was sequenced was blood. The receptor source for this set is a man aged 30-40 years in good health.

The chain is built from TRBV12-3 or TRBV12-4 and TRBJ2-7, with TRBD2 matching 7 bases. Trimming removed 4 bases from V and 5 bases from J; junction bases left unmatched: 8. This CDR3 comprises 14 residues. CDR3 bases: TGTGCCAGCAGTTCTGGCGGGAGTATCAACGAGCAGTACTTC. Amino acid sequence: CASSSGGSINEQYF.

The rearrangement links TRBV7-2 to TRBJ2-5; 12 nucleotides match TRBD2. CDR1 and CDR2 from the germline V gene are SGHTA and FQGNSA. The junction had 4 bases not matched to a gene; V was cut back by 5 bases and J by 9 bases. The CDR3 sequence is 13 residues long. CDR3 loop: CASSGLAGSPQYF. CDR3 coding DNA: TGTGCCAGCAGCGGACTAGCGGGAAGCCCCCAGTACTTC.

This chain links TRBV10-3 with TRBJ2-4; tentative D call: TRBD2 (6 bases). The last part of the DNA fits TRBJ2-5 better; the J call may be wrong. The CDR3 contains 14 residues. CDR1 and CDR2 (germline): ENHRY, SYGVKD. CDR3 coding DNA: TGTGCCATCAGTGATCCTCAAGCGGGAGAGACCCAGTACTTC. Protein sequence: CAISDPQAGETQYF.

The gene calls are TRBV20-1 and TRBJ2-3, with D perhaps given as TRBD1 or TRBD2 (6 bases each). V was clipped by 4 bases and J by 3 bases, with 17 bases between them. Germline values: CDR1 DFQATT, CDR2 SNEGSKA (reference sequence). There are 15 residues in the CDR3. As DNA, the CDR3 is TGCAGTGCTATGGGGGGCGGGGTTGGAACAGATACGCAGTATTTT. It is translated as CSAMGGGVGTDTQYF.

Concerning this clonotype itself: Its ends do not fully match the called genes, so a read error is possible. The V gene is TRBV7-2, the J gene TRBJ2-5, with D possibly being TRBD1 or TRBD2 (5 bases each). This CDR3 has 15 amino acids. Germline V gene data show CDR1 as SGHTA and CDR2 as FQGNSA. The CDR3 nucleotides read TGTGCCAGCAACTTAGCGCAGGGTAGGGGTGATGAGCAGTACTTC. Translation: CASNLAQGRGDEQYF.

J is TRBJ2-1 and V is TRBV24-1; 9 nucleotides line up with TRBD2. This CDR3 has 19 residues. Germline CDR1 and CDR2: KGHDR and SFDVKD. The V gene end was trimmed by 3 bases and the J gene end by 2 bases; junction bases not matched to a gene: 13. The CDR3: CATSDPSATSGATYNEQFF. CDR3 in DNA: TGTGCCACCAGTGATCCGTCCGCGACTAGCGGAGCCACCTACAATGAGCAGTTCTTC.

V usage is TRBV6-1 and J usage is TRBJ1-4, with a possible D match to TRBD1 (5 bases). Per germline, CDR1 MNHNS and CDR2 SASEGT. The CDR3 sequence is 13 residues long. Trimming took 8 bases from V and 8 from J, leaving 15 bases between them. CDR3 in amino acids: CASAQVRTEKLFF. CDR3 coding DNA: TGTGCCAGCGCCCAAGTCCGGACAGAAAAACTGTTTTTT.

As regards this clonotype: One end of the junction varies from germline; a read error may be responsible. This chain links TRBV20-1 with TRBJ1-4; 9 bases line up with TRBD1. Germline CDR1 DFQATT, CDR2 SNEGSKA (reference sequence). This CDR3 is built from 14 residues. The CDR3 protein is CSARDGTGIEKLFF. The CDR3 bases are TGCAGTGCTAGAGACGGGACAGGGATTGAAAAGCTGTTTTTT.

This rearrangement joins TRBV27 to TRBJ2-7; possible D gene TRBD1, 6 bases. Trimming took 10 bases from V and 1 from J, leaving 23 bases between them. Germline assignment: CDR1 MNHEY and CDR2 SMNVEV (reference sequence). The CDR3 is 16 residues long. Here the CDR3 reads CANIPRGQGGSYEQYF. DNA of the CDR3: TGTGCCAACATTCCCAGGGGACAAGGGGGATCCTACGAGCAGTACTTC.

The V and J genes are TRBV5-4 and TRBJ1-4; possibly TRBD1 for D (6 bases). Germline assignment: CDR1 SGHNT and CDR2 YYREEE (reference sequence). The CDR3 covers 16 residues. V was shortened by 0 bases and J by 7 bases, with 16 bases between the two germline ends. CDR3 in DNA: TGTGCCAGCAGCTTGGGAGCAGGGGCGATTGGTGAAAAACTGTTTTTT. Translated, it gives CASSLGAGAIGEKLFF.

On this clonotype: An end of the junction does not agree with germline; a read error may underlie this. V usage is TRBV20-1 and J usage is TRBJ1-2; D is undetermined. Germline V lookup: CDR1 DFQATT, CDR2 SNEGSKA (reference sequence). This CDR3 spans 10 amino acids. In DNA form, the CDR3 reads TGTACCCTACACGGGGTTGGCTACACCTTC. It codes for CTLHGVGYTF.

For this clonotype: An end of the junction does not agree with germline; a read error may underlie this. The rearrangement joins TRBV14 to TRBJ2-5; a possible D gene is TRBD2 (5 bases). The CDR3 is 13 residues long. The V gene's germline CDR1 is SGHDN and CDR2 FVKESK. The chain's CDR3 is CAGSQGGWETQYF. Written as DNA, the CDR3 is TGTGCCGGCAGCCAAGGAGGTTGGGAGACCCAGTACTTC.

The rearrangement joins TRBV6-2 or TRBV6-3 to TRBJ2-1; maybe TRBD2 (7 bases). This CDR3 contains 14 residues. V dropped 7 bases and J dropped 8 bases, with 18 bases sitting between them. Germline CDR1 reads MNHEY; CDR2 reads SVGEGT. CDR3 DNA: TGTGCCAGCACCGGGGGGCAGATTTGGCATGAGCAGTTCTTC. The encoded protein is CASTGGQIWHEQFF.

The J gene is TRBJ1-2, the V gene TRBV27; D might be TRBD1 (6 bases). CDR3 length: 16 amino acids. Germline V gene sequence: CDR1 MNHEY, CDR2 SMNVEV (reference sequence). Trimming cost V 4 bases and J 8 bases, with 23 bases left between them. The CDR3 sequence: CASSSPSQGERRGYTF. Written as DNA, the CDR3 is TGTGCCAGCAGTTCCCCTTCACAGGGAGAGCGGAGGGGCTACACCTTC.

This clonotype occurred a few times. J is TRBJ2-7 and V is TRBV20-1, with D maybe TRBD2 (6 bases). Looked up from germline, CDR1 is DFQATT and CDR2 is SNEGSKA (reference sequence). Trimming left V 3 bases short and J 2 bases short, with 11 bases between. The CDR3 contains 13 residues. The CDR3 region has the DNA TGCAGTGCTAGCCCCGGCGGGGCCTACGAGCAGTACTTC. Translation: CSASPGGAYEQYF.

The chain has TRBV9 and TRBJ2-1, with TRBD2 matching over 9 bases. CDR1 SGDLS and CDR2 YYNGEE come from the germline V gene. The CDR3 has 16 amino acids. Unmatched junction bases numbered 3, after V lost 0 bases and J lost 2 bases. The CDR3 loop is CASSVDLAGTYNEQFF. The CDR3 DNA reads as TGTGCCAGCAGCGTAGATCTAGCGGGGACCTACAATGAGCAGTTCTTC.

The CDR3 nucleotides read TGTGCCAGCGGCCATACGACAGATACGCAGTATTTT. This translates into CASGHTTDTQYF. This chain links TRBV25-1 with TRBJ2-3; D uncertain. CDR3 length equals 12 residues. V dropped 8 bases and J dropped 3 bases, with 9 bases sitting between them. Germline V gene data show CDR1 as MGHDK and CDR2 as SYGVNS.